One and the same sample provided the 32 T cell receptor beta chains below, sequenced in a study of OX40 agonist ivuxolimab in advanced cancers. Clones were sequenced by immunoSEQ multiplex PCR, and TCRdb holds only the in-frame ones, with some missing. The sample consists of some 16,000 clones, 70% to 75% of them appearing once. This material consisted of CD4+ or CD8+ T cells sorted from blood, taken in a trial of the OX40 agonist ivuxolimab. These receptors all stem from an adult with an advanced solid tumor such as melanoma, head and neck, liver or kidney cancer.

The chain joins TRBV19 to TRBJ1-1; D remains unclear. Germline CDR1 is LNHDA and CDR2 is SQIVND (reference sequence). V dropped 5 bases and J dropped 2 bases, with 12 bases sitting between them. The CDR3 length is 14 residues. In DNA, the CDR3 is TGTGCCAGTAGTTTTGGCAGCAAAAACACTGAAGCTTTCTTT. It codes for CASSFGSKNTEAFF.

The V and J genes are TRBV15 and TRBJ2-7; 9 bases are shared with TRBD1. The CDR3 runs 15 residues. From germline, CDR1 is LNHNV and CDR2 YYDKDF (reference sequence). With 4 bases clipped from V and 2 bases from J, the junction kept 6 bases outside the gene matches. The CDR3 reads CATSTPGQGAYEQYF. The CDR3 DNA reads TGTGCCACCAGCACCCCGGGACAGGGAGCCTACGAGCAGTACTTC.

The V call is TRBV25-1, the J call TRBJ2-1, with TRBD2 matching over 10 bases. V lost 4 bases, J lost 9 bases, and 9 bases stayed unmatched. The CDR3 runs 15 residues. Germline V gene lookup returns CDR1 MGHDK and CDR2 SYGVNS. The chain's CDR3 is CASSAGLAENGEQFF. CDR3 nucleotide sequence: TGTGCCAGCAGTGCCGGACTAGCGGAAAACGGTGAGCAGTTCTTC.

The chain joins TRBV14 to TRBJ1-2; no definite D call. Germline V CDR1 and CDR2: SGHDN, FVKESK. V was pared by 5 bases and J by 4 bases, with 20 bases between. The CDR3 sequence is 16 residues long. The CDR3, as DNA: TGTGCCAGCAGCGGGATTGAGTCTGGAAAGACCTATGGCTACACCTTC. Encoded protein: CASSGIESGKTYGYTF.

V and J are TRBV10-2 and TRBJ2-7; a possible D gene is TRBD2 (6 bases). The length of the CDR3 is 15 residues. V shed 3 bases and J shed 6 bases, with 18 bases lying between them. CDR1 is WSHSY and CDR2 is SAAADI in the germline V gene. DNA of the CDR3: TGCGCCAGCAGTGATTTTGAAGGGGAAGCGGGCGAGCAGTACTTC. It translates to CASSDFEGEAGEQYF.

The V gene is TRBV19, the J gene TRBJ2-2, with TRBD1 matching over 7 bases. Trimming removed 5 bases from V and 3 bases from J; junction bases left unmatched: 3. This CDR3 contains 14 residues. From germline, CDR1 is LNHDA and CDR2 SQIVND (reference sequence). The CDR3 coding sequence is TGTGCCAGTAGTCGGGACAGCTACACCGGGGAGCTGTTTTTT. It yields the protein CASSRDSYTGELFF.

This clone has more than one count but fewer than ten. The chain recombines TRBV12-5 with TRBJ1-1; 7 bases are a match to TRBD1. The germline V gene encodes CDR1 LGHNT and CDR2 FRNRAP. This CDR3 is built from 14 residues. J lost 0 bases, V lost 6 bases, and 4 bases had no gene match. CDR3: CASGWDSMNTEAFF. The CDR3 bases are TGTGCTAGTGGCTGGGACAGTATGAACACTGAAGCTTTCTTT.

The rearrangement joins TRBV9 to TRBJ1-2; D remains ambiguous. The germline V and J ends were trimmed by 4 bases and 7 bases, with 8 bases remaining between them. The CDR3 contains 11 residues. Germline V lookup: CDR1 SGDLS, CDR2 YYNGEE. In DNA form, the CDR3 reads TGTGCCAGCAGCCAATCTGGTGGCTACACCTTC. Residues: CASSQSGGYTF.

In DNA form, the CDR3 reads TGTGCCAGCAGCCCATCCGGGACTAGCGGGAGAAATGAGACCCAGTACTTC. Translated, it gives CASSPSGTSGRNETQYF. The chain combines TRBV9 with TRBJ2-5; TRBD2 agrees at 14 bases. CDR1 SGDLS and CDR2 YYNGEE come from the germline V gene. CDR3 size: 17 residues. Germline trimming cut 4 bases from V and 5 bases from J; bases unmatched to any gene: 10.

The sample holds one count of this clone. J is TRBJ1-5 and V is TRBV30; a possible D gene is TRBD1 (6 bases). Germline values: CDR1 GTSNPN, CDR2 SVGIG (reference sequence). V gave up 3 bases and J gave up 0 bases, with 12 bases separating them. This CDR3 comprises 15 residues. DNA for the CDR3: TGTGCCTGGAGCCCAGGGGACGCTAGCAATCAGCCCCAGCATTTT. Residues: CAWSPGDASNQPQHF.

The CDR3 protein is CASSLGTPEIGELFF. The CDR3 DNA sequence: TGTGCCAGCAGCTTAGGGACACCCGAAATCGGGGAGCTGTTTTTT. The gene calls are TRBV7-6 and TRBJ2-2; possible D gene TRBD1, 5 bases. V lost 1 base to trimming and J lost 7 bases, with 13 bases between them. In germline, CDR1 is SGHVS, CDR2 FNYEAQ. The CDR3 has 15 residues.

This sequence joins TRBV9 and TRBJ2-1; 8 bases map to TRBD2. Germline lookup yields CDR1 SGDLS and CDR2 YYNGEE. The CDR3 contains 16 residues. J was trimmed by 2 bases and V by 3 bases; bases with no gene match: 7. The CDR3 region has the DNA TGTGCCAGCAGCGCGGGGGGGGGACTCCCCTACAATGAGCAGTTCTTC. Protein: CASSAGGGLPYNEQFF.

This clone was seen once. CDR3 nucleotide sequence: TGCAGCGTTCTTACTAGTACCGGGGAGCTGTTTTTT. Amino acids: CSVLTSTGELFF. The chain links TRBV29-1 to TRBJ2-2, with TRBD2 as a possible D gene (5 bases). This CDR3 contains 12 residues. V was clipped by 5 bases and J by 5 bases, with 9 bases between them. The germline CDR1 and CDR2 sequences are SQVTM and ANQGSEA.

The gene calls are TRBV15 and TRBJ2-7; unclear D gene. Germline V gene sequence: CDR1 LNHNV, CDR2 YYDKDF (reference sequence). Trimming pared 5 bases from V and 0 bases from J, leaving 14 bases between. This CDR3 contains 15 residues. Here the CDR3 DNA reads TGTGCCACCAGCGGCTTTGGCGGAAGCTCCTACGAGCAGTACTTC. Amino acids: CATSGFGGSSYEQYF.

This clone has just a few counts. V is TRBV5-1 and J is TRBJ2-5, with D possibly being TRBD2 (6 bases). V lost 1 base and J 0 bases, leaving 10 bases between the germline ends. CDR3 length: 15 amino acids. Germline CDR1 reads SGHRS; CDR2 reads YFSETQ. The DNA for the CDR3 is TGCGCCAGCAGCTTGAACAGGAGGGACCAAGAGACCCAGTACTTC. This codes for CASSLNRRDQETQYF. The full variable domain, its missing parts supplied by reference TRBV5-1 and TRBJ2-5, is KAGVTQTPRYLIKTRGQQVTLSCSPISGHRSVSWYQQTPGQGLQFLFEYFSETQRNKGNFPGRFSGRQFSNSRSEMNVSTLELGDSALYLCASSLNRRDQETQYFGPGTRLLVL.

CDR3 amino acids: CASSAQGITNYGYTF. The CDR3 region has the DNA TGCGCCAGCAGCGCCCAGGGGATAACCAACTATGGCTACACCTTC. The chain has TRBV4-1 and TRBJ1-2; D possibly corresponds to TRBD1 (6 bases). V was clipped by 5 bases and J by 2 bases, with 15 bases between them. CDR1 is MGHRA and CDR2 is YSYEKL in the germline V gene. This CDR3 contains 15 residues.

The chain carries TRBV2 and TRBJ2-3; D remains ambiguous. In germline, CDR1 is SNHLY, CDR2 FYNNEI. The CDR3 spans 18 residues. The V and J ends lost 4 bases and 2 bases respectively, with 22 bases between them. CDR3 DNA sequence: TGTGCCAGCAGTGCACCGGGCTCTCTAAATTTTTACACAGATACGCAGTATTTT. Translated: CASSAPGSLNFYTDTQYF.

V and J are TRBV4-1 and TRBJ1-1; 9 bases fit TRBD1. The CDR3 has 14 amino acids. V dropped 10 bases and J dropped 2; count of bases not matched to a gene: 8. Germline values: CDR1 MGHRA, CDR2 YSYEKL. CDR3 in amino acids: CATSVGQGNTEAFF. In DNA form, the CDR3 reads TGCGCCACCTCAGTGGGACAGGGAAACACTGAAGCTTTCTTT.

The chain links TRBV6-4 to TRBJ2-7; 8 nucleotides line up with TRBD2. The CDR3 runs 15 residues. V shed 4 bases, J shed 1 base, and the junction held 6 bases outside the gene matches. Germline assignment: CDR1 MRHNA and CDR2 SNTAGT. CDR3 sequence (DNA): TGTGCCAGCAGTGTTAGAGCGGGGGCTTCCTACGAGCAGTACTTC. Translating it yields CASSVRAGASYEQYF.

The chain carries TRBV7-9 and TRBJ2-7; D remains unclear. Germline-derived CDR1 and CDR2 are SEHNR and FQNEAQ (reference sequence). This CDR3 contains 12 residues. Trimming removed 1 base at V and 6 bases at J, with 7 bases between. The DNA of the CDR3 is TGTGCCAGCAGCTTAGGACCCCTCGAGCAGTACTTC. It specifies CASSLGPLEQYF.

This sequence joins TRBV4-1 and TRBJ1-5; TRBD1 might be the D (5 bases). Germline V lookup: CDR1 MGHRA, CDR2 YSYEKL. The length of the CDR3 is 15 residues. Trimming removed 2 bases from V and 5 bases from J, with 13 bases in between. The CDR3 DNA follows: TGCGCCAGCAGCCAATATCTCGGGGGGGATCAGCCCCAGCATTTT. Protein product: CASSQYLGGDQPQHF.

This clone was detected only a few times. In DNA form, the CDR3 reads TGTGCCAGCAGCTTAGGGCGTGCCTACGAGCAGTACTTC. This encodes CASSLGRAYEQYF. This chain links TRBV7-8 with TRBJ2-7; D gene unclear. Germline loops: CDR1 SGHVS, CDR2 FQNEAQ. CDR3 length: 13 residues. V lost 1 base, J lost 2 bases, and 6 bases lay in between.

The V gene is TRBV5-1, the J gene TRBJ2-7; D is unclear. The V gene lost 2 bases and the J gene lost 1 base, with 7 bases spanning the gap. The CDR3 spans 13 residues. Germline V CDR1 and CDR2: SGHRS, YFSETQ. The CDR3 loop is CASSFSLSYEQYF. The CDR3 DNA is TGCGCCAGCAGCTTCTCCCTATCCTACGAGCAGTACTTC.

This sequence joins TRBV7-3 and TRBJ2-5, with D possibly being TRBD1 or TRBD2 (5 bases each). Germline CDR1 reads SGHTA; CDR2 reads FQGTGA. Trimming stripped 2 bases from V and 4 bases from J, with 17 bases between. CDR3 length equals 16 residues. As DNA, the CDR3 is TGTGCCAGCAGCTTAGCTATCGGGGATGGGGCAGAGACCCAGTACTTC. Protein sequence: CASSLAIGDGAETQYF.

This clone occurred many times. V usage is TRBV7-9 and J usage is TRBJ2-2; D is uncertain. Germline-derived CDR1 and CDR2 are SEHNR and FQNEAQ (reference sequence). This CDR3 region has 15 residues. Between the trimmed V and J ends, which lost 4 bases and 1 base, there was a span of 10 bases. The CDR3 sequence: CASSSAQMNTGELFF. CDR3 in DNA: TGTGCCAGCAGCTCGGCCCAAATGAACACCGGGGAGCTGTTTTTT.

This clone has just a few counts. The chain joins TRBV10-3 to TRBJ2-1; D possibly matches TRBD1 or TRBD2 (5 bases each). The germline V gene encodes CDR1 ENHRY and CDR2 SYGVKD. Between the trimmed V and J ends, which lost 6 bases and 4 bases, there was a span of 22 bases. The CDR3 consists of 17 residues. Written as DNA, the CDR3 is TGTGCCATCAGAGAAGGTAGCTCAAGAGGGGATTACAATGAGCAGTTCTTC. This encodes CAIREGSSRGDYNEQFF.

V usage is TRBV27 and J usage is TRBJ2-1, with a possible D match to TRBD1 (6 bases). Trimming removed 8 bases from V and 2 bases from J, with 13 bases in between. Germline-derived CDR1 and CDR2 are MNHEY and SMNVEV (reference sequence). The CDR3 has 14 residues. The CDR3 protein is CASGSGTTYNEQFF. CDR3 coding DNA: TGTGCCAGCGGGTCCGGGACAACCTACAATGAGCAGTTCTTC.

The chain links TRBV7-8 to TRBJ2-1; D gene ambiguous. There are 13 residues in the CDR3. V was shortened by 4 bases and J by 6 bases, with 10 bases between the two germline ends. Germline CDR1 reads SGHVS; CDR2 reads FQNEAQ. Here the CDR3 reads CASSYSAGNEQFF. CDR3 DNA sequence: TGTGCCAGCAGCTACTCCGCTGGCAATGAGCAGTTCTTC.

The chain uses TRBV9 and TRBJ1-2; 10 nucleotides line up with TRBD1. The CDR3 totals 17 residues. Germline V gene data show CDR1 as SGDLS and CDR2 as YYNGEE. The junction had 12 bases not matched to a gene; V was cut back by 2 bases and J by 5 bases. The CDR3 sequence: CASSVGTGAEWGYGYTF. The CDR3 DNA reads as TGTGCCAGCAGCGTTGGGACAGGGGCTGAGTGGGGATATGGCTACACCTTC.

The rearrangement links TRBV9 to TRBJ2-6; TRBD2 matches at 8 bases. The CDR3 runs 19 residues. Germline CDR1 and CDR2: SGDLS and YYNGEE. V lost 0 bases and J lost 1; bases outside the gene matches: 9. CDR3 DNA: TGTGCCAGCAGCGTAGTCCCCCTAGCGGGCCTTTCTGGGGCCAACGTCCTGACTTTC. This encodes CASSVVPLAGLSGANVLTF.

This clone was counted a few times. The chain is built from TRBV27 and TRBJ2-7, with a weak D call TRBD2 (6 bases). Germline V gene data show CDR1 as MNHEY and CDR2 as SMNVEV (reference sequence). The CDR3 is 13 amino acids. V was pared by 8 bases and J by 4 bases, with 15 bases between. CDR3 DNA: TGTGCCAGCGGGCGGGGTCTGAGATACGAGCAGTACTTC. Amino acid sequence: CASGRGLRYEQYF.

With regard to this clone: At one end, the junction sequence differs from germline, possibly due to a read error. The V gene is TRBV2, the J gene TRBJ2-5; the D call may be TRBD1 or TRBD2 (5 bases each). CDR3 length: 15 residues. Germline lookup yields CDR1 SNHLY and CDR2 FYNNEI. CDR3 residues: CASGEGFSPGETQYF. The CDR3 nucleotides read TGTGCCAGCGGTGAGGGATTCTCCCCAGGGGAGACCCAGTACTTC.